This T cell receptor (beta chain) was identified during a study of CXCR3-negative and CXCR3-positive naive CD8 T cells. Study results and caveats: Researchers report that CXCR3-positive naive cells carry more hydrophobic TRB CDR3s than CXCR3-negative naive cells. Diversity was high in both naive subsets and much lower in memory cells.

UMI-labeled 5' RACE TRB cDNA libraries were prepared from the cells. TCRdb re-analyzed the 5' RACE reads; it lists each CDR3 protein once, without DNA. Across 150,000 or so distinct CDR3 sequences, the top ten clones capture just under 0.5% of the sample. The length of the CDR3 is 15 residues. The germline CDR1 and CDR2 sequences are SEHNR and FQNEAQ (reference sequence). To note about this clonotype: Its antigen is still unknown.

The rearrangement joins TRBV7-9 to TRBJ1-5. Sample: naive CXCR3+ CD8+ T cells from blood. Subset: CD45RO-CCR7+CD27+CD95- naive CD8+ T cells expressing CXCR3 (TNR3+). The receptor's source is a human donor in good health. Some clones in this sample may be carry-over from other donors' samples. CDR3 sequence: CASSLAGYADQPQHF.